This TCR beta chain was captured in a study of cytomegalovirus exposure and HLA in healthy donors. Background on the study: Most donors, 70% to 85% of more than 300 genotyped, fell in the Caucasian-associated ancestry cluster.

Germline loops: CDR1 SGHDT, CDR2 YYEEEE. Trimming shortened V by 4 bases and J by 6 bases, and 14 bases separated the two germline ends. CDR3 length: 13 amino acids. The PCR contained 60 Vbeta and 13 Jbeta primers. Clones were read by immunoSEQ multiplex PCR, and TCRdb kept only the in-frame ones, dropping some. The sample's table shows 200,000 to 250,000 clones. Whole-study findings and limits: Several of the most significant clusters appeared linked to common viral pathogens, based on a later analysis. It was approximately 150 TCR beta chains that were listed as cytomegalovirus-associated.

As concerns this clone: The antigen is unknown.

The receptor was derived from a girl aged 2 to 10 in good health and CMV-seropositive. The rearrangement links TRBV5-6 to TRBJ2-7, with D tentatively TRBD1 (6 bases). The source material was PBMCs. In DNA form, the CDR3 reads TGTGCCAGCAGCCCCACAGGGTCCATCGAGCAGTACTTC. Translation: CASSPTGSIEQYF.